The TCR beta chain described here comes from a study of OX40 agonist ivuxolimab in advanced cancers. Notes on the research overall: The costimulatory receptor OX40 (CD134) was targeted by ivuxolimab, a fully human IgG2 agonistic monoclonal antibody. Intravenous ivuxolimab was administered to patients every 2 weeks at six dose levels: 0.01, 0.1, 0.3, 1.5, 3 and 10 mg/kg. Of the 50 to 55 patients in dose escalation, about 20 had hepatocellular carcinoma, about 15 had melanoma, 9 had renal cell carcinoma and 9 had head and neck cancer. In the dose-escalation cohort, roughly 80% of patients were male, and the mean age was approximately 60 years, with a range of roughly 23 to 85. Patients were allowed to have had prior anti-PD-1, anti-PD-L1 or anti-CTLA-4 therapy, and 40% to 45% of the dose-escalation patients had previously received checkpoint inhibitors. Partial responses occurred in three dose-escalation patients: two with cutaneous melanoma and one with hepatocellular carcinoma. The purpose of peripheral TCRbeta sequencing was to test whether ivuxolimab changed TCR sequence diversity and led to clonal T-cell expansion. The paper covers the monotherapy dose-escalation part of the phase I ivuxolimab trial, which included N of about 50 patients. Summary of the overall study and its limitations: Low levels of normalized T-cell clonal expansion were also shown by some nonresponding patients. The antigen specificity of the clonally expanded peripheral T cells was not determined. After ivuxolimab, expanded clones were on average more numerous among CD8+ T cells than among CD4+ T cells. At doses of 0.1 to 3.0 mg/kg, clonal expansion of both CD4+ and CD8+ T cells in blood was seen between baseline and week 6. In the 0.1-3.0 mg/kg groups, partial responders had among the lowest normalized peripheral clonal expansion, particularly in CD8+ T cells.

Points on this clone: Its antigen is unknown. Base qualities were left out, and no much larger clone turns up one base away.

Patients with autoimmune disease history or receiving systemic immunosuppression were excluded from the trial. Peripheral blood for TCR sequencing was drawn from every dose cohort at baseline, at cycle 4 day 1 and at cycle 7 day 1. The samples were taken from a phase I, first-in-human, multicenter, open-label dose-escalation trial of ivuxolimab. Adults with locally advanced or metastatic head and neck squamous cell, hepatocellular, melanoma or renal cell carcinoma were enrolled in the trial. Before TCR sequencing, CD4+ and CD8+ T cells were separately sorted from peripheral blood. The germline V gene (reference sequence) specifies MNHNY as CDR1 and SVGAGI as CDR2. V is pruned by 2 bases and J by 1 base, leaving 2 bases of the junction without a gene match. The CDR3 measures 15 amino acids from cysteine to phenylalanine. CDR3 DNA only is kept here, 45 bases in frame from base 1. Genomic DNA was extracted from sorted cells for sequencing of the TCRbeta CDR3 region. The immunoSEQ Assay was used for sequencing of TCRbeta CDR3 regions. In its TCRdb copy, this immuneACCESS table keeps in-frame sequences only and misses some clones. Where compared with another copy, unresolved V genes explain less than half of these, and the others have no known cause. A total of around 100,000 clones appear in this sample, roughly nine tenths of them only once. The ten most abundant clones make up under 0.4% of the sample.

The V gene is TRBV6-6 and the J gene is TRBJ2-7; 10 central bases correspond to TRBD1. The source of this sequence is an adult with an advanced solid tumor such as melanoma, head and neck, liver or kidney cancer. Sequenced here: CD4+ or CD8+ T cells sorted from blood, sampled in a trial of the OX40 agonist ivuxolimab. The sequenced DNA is TGTGCCAGCAGTTACCCGGGACAGGGGTCCTACGAGCAGTACTTC. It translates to CASSYPGQGSYEQYF.